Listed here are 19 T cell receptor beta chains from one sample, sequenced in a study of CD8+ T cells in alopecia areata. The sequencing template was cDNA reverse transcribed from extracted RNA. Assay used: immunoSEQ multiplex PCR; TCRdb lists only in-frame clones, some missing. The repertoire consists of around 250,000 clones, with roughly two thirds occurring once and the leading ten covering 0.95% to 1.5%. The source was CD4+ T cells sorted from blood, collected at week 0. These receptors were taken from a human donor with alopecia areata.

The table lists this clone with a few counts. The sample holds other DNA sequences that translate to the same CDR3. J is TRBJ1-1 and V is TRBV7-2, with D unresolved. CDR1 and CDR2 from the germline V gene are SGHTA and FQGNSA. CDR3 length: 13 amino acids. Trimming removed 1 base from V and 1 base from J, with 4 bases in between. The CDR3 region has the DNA TGTGCCAGCAGCTTAGGACAGAACACTGAAGCTTTCTTT. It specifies CASSLGQNTEAFF. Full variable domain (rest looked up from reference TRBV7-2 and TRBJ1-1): GAGVSQSPSNKVTEKGKDVELRCDPISGHTALYWYRQSLGQGLEFLIYFQGNSAPDKSGLPSDRFSAERTGGSVSTLTIQRTQQEDSAVYLCASSLGQNTEAFFGQGTRLTVV.

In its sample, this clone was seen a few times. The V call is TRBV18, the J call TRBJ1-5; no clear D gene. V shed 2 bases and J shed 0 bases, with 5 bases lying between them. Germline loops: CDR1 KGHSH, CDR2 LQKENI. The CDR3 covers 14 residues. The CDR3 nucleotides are TGTGCCAGCTCACCAGGGGATAGCAATCAGCCCCAGCATTTT. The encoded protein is CASSPGDSNQPQHF.

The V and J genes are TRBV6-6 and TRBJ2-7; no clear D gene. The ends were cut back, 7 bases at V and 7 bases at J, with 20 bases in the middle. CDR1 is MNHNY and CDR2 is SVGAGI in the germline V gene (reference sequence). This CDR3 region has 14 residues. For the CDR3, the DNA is TGTGCCAGCACCTTTCTGGCCCGGACGGAGGAGCAGTACTTC. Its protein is CASTFLARTEEQYF.

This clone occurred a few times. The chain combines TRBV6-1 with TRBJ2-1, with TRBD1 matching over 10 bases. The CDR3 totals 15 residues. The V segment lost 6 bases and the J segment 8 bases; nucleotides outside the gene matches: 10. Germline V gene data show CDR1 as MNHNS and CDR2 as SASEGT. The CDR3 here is CASSPDRGRLDEQFF. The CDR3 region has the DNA TGTGCCAGCAGCCCGGACAGGGGGAGGCTCGATGAGCAGTTCTTC.

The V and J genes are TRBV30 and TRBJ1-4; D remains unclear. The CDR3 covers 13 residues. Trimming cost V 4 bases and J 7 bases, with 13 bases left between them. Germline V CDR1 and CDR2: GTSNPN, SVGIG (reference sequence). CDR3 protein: CAWNHDSSEKLFF. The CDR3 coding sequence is TGTGCCTGGAACCACGATTCCTCTGAAAAACTGTTTTTT.

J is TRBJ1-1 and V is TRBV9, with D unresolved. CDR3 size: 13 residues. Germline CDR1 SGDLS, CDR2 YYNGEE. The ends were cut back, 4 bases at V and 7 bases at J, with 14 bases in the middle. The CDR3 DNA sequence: TGTGCCAGCAGCACTAAGTTGGGCTTTGAAGCTTTCTTT. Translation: CASSTKLGFEAFF.

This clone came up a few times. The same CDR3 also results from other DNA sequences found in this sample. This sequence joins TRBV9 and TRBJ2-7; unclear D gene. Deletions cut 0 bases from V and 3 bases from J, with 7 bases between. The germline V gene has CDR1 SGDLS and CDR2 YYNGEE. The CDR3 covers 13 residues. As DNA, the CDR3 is TGTGCCAGCAGCGTAGGAGGCAGCTACGAGCAGTACTTC. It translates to CASSVGGSYEQYF.

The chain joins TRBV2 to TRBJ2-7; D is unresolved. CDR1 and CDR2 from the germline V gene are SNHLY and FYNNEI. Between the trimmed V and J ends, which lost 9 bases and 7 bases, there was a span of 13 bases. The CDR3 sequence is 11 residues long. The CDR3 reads CASGSYLEQYF. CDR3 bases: TGTGCCAGTGGGTCCTATTTGGAGCAGTACTTC.

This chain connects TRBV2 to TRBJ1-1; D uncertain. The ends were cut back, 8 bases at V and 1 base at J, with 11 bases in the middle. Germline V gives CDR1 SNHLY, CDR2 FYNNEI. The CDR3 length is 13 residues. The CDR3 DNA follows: TGTGCCAGCGAGGAAATAGAGAACACTGAAGCTTTCTTT. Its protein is CASEEIENTEAFF. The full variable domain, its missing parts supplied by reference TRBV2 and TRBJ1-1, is EPEVTQTPSHQVTQMGQEVILRCVPISNHLYFYWYRQILGQKVEFLVSFYNNEISEKSEIFDDQFSVERPDGSNFTLKIRSTKLEDSAMYFCASEEIENTEAFFGQGTRLTVV.

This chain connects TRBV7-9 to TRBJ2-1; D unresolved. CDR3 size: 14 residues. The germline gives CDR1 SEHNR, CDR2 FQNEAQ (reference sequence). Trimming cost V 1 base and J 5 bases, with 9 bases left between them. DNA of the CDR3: TGTGCCAGCAGCTTAGGAACAGCTGACAATGAGCAGTTCTTC. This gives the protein CASSLGTADNEQFF.

The CDR3 nucleotides are TGTGCCAGCAGCTTTACGGGGGTATTCTCACCCCTCCACTTT. The encoded protein is CASSFTGVFSPLHF. The V and J genes are TRBV11-2 and TRBJ1-6, with D tentatively TRBD1 (5 bases). This CDR3 region has 14 residues. V lost 3 bases, J lost 10 bases, and 13 bases lay in between. CDR1 SGHAT and CDR2 FQNNGV come from the germline V gene.

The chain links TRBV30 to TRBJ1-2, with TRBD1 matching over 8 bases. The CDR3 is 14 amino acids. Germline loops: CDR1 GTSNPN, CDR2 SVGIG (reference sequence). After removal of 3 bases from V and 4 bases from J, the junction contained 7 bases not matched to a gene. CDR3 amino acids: CAWSSNDRGYGYTF. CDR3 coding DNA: TGTGCCTGGAGCTCCAACGACAGGGGCTATGGCTACACCTTC.

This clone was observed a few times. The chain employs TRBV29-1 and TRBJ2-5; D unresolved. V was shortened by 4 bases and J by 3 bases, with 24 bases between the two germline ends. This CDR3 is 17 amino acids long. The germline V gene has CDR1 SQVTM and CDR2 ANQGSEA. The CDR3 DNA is TGCAGCGTTGGACGGAAGAGGCTAGTTGTATCCGAAGAGACCCAGTACTTC. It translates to CSVGRKRLVVSEETQYF.

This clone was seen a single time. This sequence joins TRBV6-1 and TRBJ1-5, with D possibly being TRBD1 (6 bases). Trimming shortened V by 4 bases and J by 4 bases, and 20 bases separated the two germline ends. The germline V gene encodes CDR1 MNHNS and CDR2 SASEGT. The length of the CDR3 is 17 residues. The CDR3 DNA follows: TGTGCCAGCAGTGCACCTTTACAGGGCCTACTAAATCAGCCCCAGCATTTT. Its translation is CASSAPLQGLLNQPQHF.

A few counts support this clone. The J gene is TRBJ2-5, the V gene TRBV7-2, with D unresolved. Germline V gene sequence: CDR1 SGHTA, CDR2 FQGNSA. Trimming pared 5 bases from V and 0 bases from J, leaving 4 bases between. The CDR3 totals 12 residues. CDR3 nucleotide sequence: TGTGCCAGCAGCACGAACCAAGAGACCCAGTACTTC. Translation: CASSTNQETQYF.

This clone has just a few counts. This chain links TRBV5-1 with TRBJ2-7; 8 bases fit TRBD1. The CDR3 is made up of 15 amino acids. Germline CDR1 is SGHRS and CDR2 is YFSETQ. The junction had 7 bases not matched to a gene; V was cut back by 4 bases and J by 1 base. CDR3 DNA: TGCGCCAGCAGCCCAGCCGGGACAGGTTCCTACGAGCAGTACTTC. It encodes CASSPAGTGSYEQYF.

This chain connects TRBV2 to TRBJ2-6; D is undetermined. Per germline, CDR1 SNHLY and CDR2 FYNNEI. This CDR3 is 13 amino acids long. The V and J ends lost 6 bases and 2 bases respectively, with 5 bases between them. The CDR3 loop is CASRKAGANVLTF. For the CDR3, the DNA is TGTGCCAGCAGGAAGGCTGGGGCCAACGTCCTGACTTTC.

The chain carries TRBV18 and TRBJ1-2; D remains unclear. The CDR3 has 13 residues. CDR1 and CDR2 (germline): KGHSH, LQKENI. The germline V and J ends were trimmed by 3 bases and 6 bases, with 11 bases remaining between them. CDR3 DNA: TGTGCCAGCTCACCGTCCAGACTCAATGGCTACACCTTC. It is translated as CASSPSRLNGYTF.

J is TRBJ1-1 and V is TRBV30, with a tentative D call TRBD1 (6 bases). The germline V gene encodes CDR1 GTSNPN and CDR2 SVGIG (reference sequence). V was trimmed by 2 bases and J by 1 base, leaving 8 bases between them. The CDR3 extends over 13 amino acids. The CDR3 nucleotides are TGTGCCTGGAGTCAGACAGGGAACACTGAAGCTTTCTTT. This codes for CAWSQTGNTEAFF.